This T cell receptor (beta chain) came from a study of T cells in Graves' hyperthyroidism and ophthalmopathy. About the research overall: Peripheral blood was taken when the disease was first diagnosed, before any treatment began.

This clonotype was recorded at least ten times. This CDR3 spans 13 amino acids. Germline V lookup: CDR1 SQVTM, CDR2 ANQGSEA. V was pared by 2 bases and J by 5 bases, with 12 bases between. There were TCR beta CDR3 regions amplified from RNA transcripts. A set of HTBI primers served as the primers for a first-round RT-PCR of the TCR CDR3. In TCRdb, the multiplex PCR reads were re-called with MiXCR into one record per CDR3 protein. Of 700,000 or so distinct CDR3 sequences in the sample, over 15% were seen once. The rearrangement uses TRBV29-1 and TRBJ2-5; D unclear. The sequence was obtained from a man younger than 35 with Graves' hyperthyroidism. The material sequenced was blood. The CDR3 DNA reads TGCAGCGTTGAACCTCGGGTTCGGGAGACCCAGTACTTC. Its protein is CSVEPRVRETQYF.